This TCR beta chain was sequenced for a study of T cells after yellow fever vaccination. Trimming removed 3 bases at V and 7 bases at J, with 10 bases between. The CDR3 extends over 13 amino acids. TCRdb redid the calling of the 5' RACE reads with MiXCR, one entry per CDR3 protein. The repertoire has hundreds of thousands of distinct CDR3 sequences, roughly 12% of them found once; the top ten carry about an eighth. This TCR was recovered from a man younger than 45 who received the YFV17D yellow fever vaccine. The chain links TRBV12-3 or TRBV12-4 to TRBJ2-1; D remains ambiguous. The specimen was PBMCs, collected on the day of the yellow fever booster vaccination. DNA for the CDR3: TGTGCCAGCAGTTTCGGAGTGGGGAATGAGCAGTTCTTC. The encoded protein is CASSFGVGNEQFF.